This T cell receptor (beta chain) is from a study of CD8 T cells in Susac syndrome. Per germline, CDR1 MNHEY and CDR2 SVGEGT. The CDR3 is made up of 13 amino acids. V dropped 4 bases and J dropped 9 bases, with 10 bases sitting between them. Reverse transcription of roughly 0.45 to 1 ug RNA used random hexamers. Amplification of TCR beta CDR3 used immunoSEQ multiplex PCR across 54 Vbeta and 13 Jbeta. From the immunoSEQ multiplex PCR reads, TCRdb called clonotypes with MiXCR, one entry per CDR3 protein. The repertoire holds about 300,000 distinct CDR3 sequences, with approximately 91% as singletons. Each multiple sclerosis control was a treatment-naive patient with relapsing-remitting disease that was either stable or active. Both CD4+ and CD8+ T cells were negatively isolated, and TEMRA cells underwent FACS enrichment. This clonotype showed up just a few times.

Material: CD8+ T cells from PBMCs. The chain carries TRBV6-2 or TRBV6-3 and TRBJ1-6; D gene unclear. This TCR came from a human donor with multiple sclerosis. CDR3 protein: CASSSGESSPLHF. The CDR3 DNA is TGTGCCAGCAGTTCCGGGGAAAGTTCACCCCTCCACTTT.